This T cell receptor beta chain appears in the sequencing data of a study of human T cells and chemical hapten exposure. TCRdb independently ran MiXCR on the RACE reads; one entry per CDR3 protein. The sample gives about 85,000 distinct CDR3 sequences, 6.5% to 10% of which show up once; 2.6% is in the top ten. V lost 1 base and J lost 7, with 4 bases in between. The CDR3 contains 12 residues. Time point in this sample: pre-sensitization, week 0. The treatment here: therapeutic diphenylcyclopropenone sensitization with weekly scalp DPC. The chain combines TRBV12-3 or TRBV12-4 with TRBJ2-2; unclear D gene. This specimen was whole blood, taken in connection with sensitization to the hapten diphenylcyclopropenone (DPC). The source of this sequence is a man between 40 and 49 years old with alopecia areata. Some clones in this sample may be carry-over from other donors' samples. CDR3 residues: CASSLVRGELFF. CDR3 bases: TGTGCCAGCAGTTTAGTACGCGGGGAGCTGTTTTTT.